This T cell receptor beta chain comes out of a study of shared clonotypes between healthy human individuals. Whole-study findings and limits: Relative to clonotypes present in all four donors, those not shared had lower generation probabilities. Sharing across four donors was highest in naive CD4 (around 5%) and lowest in memory CD8 (roughly 0.4%). It was only blood that was sampled, and tissue repertoires likely differ.

Data came from immunoSEQ multiplex PCR; TCRdb stores just in-frame clones and leaves some out. The sample shows more than 2 million clones, 85% to 95% of them seen only once. Adult donors, all healthy and HIV-negative, had no recent acute infections or vaccinations. The CDR3 totals 19 residues. Trimming cost V 6 bases and J 6 bases, with 29 bases left between them. Germline-derived CDR1 and CDR2 are SNHLY and FYNNEI. Regarding this clone: No antigen is known for it.

The specimen was naive CD4+ T cells sorted from blood. Subset in this sample: CD45RA+ positively selected. The chain links TRBV2 to TRBJ2-2; D is uncertain. This TCR was recovered from a man between 18 and 35 years old in good health. CDR3 in DNA: TGTGCCAGCAGCCCACGAGCCGGGTACGGGTGGTATTCCCCCGGGGAGCTGTTTTTT. This sequence encodes CASSPRAGYGWYSPGELFF.